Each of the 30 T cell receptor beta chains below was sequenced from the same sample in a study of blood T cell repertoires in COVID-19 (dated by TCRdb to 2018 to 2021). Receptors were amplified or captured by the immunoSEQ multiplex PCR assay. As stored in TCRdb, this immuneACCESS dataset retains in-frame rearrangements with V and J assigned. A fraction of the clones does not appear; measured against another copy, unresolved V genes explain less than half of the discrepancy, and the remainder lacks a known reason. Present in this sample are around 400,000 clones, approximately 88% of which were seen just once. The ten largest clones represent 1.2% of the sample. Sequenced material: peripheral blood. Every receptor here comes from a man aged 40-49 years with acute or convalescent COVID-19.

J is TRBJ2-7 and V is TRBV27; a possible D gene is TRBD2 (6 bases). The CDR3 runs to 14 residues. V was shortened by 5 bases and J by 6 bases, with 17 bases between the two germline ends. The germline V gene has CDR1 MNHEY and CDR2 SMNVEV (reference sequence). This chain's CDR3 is CASSPWHQGGEQYF. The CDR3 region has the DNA TGTGCCAGCAGTCCTTGGCATCAGGGAGGCGAGCAGTACTTC.

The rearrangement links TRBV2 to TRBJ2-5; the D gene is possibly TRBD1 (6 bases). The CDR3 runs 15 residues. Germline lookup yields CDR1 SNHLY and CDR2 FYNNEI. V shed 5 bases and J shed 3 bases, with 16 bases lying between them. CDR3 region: CASSPRTRQEETQYF. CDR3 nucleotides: TGTGCCAGCAGTCCTAGAACTCGACAGGAAGAGACCCAGTACTTC. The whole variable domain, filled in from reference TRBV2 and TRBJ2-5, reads EPEVTQTPSHQVTQMGQEVILRCVPISNHLYFYWYRQILGQKVEFLVSFYNNEISEKSEIFDDQFSVERPDGSNFTLKIRSTKLEDSAMYFCASSPRTRQEETQYFGPGTRLLVL.

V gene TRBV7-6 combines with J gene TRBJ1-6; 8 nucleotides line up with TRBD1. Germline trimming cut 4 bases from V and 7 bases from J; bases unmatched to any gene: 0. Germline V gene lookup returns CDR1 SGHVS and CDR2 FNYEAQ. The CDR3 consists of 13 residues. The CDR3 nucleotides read TGTGCCAGCAGCTACAGGGGGAATTCACCCCTCCACTTT. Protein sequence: CASSYRGNSPLHF.

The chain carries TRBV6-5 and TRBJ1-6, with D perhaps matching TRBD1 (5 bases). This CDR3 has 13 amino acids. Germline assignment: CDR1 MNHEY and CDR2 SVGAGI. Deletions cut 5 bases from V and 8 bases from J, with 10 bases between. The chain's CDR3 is CASSTGVYSPLHF. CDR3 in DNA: TGTGCCAGCAGTACGGGGGTTTATTCACCCCTCCACTTT.

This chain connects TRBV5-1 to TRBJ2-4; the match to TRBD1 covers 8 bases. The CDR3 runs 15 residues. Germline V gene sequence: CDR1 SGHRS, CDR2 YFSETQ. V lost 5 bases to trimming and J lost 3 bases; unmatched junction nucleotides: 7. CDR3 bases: TGCGCCAGCAGTCTGAGGGACAGGCTCAAAAACATTCAGTACTTC. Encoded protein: CASSLRDRLKNIQYF.

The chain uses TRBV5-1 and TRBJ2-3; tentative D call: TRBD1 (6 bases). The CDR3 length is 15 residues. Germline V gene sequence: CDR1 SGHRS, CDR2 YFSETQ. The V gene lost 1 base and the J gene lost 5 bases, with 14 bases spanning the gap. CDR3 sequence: CASSLTGTPEDTQYF. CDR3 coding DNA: TGCGCCAGCAGCTTGACCGGGACACCCGAAGATACGCAGTATTTT.

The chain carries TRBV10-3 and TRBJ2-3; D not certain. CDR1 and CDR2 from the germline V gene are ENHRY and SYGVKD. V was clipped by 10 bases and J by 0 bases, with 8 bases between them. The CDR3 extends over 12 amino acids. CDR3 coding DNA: TGTGCCACCGTCGGGAGCACAGATACGCAGTATTTT. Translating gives CATVGSTDTQYF.

The CDR3 region is CASSLARDRNTEAFF. CDR3 DNA: TGTGCCAGCAGTTTAGCAAGGGACAGAAACACTGAAGCTTTCTTT. The chain uses TRBV28 and TRBJ1-1, with TRBD1 matching 7 bases. This CDR3 comprises 15 residues. Germline lookup yields CDR1 MDHEN and CDR2 SYDVKM. Trimming at V came to 2 bases and at J to 2 bases, leaving 5 bases not matched to a gene.

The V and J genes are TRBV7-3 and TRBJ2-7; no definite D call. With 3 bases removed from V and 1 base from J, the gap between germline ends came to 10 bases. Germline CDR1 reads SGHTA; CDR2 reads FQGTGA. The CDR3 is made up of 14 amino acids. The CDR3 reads CASSLSARSYEQYF. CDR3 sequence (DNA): TGTGCCAGCAGCTTGTCTGCGAGGTCCTACGAGCAGTACTTC.

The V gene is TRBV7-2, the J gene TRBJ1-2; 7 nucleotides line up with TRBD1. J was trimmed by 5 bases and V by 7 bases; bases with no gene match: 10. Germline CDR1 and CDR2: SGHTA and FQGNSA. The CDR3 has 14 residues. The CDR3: CASIPTGFFYGYTF. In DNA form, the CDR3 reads TGTGCCAGCATCCCGACAGGGTTTTTTTATGGCTACACCTTC.

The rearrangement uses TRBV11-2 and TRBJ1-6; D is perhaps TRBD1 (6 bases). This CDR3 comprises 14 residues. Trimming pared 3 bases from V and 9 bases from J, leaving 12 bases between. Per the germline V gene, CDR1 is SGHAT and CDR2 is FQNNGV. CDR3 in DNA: TGTGCCAGCAGCTTTTCGTCAGGGGTTTCACCCCTCCACTTT. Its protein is CASSFSSGVSPLHF. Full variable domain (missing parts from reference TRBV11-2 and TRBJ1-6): EAGVAQSPRYKIIEKRQSVAFWCNPISGHATLYWYQQILGQGPKLLIQFQNNGVVDDSQLPKDRFSAERLKGVDSTLKIQPAKLEDSAVYLCASSFSSGVSPLHFGNGTRLTVT.

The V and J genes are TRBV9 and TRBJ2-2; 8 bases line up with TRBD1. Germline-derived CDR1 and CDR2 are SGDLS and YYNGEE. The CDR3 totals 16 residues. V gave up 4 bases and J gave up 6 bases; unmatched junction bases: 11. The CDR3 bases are TGTGCCAGCAGCCCCTCGACAGGGGCGGTAGCCGGGGAGCTGTTTTTT. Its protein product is CASSPSTGAVAGELFF.

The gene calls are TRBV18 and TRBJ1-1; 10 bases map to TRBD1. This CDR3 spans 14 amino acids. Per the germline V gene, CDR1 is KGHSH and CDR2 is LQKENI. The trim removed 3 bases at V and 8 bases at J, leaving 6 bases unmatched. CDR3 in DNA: TGTGCCAGCTCACCGGCGACAGGGGGCCCCGAAGCTTTCTTT. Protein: CASSPATGGPEAFF.

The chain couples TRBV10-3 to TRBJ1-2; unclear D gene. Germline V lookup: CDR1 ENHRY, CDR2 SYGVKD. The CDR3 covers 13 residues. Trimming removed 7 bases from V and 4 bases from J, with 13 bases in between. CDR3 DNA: TGTGCCATCACCGAGGTAGGAAGCTATGGCTACACCTTC. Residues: CAITEVGSYGYTF.

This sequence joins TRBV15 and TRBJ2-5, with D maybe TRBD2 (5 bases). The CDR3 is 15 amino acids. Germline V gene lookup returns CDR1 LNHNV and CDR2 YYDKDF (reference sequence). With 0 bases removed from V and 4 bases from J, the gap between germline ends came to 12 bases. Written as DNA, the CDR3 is TGTGCCACCAGCAGAGATGGAGGCTTGTCAGAGACCCAGTACTTC. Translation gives CATSRDGGLSETQYF.

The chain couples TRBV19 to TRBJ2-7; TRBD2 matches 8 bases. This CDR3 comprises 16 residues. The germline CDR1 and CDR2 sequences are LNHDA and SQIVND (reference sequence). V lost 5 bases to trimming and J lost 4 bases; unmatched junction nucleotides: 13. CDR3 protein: CASSAQLAVEGYEQYF. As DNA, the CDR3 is TGTGCCAGTAGTGCGCAACTAGCGGTAGAGGGATACGAGCAGTACTTC.

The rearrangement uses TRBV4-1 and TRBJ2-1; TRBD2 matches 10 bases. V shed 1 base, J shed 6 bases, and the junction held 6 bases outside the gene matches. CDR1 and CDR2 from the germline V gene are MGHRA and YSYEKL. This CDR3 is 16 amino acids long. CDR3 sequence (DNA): TGCGCCAGCAGCCAAGCCCAGGGACTAGCGCGCAATGAGCAGTTCTTC. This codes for CASSQAQGLARNEQFF.

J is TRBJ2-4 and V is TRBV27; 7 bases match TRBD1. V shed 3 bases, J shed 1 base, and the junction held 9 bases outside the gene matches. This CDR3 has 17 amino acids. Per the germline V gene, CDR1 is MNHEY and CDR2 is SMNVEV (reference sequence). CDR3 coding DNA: TGTGCCAGCAGTTTCTCACGACAGGGATGGGCCAAAAACATTCAGTACTTC. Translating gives CASSFSRQGWAKNIQYF.

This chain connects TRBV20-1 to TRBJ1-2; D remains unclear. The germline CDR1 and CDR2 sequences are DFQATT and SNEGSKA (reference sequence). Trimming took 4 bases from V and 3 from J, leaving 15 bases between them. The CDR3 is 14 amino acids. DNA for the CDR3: TGCAGTGCTAATGACGGCGAGGGTGACTATGGCTACACCTTC. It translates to CSANDGEGDYGYTF.

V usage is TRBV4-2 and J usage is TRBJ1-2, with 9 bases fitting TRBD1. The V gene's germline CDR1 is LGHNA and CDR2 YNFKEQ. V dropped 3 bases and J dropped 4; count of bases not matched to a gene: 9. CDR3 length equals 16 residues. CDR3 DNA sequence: TGTGCCAGCAGCCATGAGTCCGGGACAGGGATCTATGGCTACACCTTC. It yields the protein CASSHESGTGIYGYTF.

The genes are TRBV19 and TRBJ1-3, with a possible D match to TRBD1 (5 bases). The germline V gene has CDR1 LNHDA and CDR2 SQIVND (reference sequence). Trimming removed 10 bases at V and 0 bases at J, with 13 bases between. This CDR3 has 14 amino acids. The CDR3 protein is CATQRGNSGNTIYF. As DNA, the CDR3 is TGTGCCACCCAAAGGGGAAACTCTGGAAACACCATATATTTT. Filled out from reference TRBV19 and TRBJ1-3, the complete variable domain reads DGGITQSPKYLFRKEGQNVTLSCEQNLNHDAMYWYRQDPGQGLRLIYYSQIVNDFQKGDIAEGYSVSREKKESFPLTVTSAQKNPTAFYLCATQRGNSGNTIYFGEGSWLTVV.

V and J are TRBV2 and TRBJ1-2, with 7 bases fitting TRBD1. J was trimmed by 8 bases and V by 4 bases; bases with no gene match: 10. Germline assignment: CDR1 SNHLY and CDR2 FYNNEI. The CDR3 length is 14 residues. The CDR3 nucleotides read TGTGCCAGCAGTGGATCCGGGCAGGGGGACGGCTACACCTTC. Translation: CASSGSGQGDGYTF.

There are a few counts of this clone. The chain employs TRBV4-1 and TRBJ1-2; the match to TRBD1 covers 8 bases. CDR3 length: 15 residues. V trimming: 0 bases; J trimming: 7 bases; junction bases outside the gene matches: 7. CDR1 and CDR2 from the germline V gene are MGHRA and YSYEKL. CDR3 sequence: CASSQEDRVSSGYTF. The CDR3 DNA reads TGCGCCAGCAGCCAAGAGGACAGGGTATCTTCTGGCTACACCTTC.

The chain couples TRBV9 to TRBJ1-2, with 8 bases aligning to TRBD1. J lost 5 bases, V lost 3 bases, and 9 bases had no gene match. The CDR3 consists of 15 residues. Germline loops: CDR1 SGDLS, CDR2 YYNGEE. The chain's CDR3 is CASSARPGQVYGYTF. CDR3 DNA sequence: TGTGCCAGCAGCGCGAGACCGGGACAGGTTTATGGCTACACCTTC.

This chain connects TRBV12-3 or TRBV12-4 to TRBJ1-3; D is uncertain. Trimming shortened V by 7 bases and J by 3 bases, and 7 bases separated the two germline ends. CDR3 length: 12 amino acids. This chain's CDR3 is CASNSGGNTIYF. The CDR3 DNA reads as TGTGCCAGCAATTCGGGTGGAAACACCATATATTTT.

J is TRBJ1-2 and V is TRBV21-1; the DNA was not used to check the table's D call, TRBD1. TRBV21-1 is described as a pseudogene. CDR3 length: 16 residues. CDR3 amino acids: CASSKVEWDRGPGYTF. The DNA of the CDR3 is TGTGCCAGCAGCAAAGTCGAATGGGACAGGGGGCCTGGCTACACCTTC.

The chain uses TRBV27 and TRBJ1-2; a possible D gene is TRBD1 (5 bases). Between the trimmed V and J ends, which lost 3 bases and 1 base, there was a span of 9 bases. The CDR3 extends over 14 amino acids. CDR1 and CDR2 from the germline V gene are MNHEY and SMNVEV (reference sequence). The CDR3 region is CASSFGQGNYGYTF. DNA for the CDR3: TGTGCCAGCAGTTTTGGCCAGGGTAACTATGGCTACACCTTC.

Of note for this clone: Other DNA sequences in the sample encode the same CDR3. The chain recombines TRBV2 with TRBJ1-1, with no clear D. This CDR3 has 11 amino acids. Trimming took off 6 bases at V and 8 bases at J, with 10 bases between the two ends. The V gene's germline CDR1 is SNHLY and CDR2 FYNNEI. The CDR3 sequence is CASRPNREAFF. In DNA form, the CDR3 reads TGTGCCAGCAGACCAAACAGAGAAGCTTTCTTT.

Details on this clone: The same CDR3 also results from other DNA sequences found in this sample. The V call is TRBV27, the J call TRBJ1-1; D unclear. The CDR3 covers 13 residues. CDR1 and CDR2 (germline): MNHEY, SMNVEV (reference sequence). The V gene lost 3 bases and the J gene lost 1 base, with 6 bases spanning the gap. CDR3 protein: CASSLRRNTEAFF. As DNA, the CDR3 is TGTGCCAGCAGTTTGAGGCGGAACACTGAAGCTTTCTTT.

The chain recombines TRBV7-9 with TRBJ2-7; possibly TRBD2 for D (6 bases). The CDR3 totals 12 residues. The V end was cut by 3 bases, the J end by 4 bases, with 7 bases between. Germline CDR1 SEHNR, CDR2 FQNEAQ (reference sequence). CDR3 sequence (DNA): TGTGCCAGCAGCTTTCGGGGGTACGAGCAGTACTTC. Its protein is CASSFRGYEQYF.